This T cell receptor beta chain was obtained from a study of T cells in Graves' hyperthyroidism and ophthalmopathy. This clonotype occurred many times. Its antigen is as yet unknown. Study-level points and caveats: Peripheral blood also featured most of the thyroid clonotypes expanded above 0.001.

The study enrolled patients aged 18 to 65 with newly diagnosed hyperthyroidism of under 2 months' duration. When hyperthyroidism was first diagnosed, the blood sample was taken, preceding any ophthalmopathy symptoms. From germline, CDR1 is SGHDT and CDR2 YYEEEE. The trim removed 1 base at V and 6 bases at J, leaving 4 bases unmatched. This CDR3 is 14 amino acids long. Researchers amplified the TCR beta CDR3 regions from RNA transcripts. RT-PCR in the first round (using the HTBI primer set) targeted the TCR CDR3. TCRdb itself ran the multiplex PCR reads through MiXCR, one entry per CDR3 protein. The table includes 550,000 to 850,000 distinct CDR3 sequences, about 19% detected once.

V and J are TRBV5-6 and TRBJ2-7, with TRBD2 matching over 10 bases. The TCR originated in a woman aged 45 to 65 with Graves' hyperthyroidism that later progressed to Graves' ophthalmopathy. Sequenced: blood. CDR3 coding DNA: TGTGCCAGCAGCTTGCTAAGCGGGGGGGCCGAGCAGTACTTC. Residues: CASSLLSGGAEQYF.